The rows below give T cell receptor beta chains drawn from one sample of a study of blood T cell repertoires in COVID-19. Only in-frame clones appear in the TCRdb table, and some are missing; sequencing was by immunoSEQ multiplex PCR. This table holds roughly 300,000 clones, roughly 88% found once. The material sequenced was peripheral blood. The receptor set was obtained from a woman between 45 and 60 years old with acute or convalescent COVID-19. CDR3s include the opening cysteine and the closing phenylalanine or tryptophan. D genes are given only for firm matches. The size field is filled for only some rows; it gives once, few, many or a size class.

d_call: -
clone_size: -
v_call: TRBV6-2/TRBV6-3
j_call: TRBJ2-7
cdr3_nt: TGTGCCAGCAGTCACAAGACTAGTGGCGAGCAGTACTTC
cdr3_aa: CASSHKTSGEQYF

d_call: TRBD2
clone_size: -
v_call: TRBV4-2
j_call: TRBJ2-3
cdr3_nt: TGTGCCAGCAGCCGCGCCCCGACTAGCGCCTCTAGCACAGATACGCAGTATTTT
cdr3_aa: CASSRAPTSASSTDTQYF

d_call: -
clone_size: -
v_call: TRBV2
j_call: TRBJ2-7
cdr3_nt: TGTGCCAGCAGTCTACAGGAAACCTACGAGCAGTACTTC
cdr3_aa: CASSLQETYEQYF

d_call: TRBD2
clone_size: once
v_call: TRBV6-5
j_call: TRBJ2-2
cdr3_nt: TGTGCCAGCCGTCCGGGACTAGGCATCACCGGGGAGCTGTTTTTT
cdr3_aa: CASRPGLGITGELFF

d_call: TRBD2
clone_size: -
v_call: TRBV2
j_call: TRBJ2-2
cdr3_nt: TGTGCCAGCAGTGGACTAGCGGCCTACACCGGGGAGCTGTTTTTT
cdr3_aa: CASSGLAAYTGELFF

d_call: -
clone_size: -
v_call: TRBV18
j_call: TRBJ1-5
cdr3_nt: TGTGCCAGCTCACCACCCCCGAATAAGGACAAGGGCAATCAGCCCCAGCATTTT
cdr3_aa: CASSPPPNKDKGNQPQHF

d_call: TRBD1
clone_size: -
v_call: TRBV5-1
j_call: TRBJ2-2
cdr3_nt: TGCGCCAGCAGCCTGGACAGGGCGGGCGCCGGGGAGCTGTTTTTT
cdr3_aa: CASSLDRAGAGELFF

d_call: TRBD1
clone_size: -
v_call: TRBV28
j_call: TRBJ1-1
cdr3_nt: TGTGCCAGCAGGGAAAACAGGGGATACACTGAAGCTTTCTTT
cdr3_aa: CASRENRGYTEAFF

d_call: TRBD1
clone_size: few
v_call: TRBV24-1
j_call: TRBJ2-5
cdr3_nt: TGTGCCACCGGGACAGCGCAAGAGACCCAGTACTTC
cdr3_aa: CATGTAQETQYF

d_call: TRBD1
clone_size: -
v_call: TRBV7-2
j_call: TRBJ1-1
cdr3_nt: TGTGCCAGCAGCTCAGGACAGGGGGTGGCTTTCTTT
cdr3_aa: CASSSGQGVAFF

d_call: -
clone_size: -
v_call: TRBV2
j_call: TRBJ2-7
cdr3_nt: TGTGCCAGCAGTGATCTCCGGGACTACGAGCAGTACTTC
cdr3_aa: CASSDLRDYEQYF

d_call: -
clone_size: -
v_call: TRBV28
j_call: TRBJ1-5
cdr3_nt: TGTGCCTCGAGGGATAGCAATCAGCCCCAGCATTTT
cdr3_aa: CASRDSNQPQHF

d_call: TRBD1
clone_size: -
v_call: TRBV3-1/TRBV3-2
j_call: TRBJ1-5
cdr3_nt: TGTGCCAGCAGCGGGACAGGCAATCAGCCCCAGCATTTT
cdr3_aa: CASSGTGNQPQHF

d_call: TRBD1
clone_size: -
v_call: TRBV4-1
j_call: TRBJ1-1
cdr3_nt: TGCGCCAGCAGCCAAAATACATATCCGACAGGGGGGGACATGAACACTGAAGCTTTCTTT
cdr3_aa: CASSQNTYPTGGDMNTEAFF

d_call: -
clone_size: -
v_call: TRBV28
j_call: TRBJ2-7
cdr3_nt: TGTGCCACCCAGTCCCAGGGAAGAGTGTACTTC
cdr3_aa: CATQSQGRVYF

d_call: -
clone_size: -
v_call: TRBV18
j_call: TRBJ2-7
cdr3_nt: TGTGCCAGCTCACCCGGACAGCAAACCTACGAGCAGTACTTC
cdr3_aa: CASSPGQQTYEQYF

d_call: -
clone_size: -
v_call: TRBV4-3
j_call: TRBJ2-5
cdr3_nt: TGCGCCAGCAGCCAGACTACAGGGCTCTGGGAGACCCAGTACTTC
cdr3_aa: CASSQTTGLWETQYF

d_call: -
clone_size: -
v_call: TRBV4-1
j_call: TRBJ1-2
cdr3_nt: TGCGCCAGCAGCCATCAGTTTGGGAGTAACTATGGCTACACCTTC
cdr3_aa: CASSHQFGSNYGYTF

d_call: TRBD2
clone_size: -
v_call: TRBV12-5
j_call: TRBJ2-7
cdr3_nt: TGTGCTAGTGGTTTGGGCGGGGGTAGCGGTACCTACGAGCAGTACTTC
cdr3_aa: CASGLGGGSGTYEQYF

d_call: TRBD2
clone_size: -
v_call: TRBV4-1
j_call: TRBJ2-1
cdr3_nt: TGCGCCAGCACCTTTAGCGGGATGAGCTACAATGAGCAGTTCTTC
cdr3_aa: CASTFSGMSYNEQFF

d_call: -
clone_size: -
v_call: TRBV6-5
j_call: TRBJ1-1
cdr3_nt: TGTGCCAGCAGTTACGGGGGCGCGGGCACTGAAGCTTTCTTT
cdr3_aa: CASSYGGAGTEAFF

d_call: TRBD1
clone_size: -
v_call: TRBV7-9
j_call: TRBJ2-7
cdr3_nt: TGTGCCAGCAGCTTGACCCCTGCCCAGGGGGCAACCTACGAGCAGTACTTC
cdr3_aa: CASSLTPAQGATYEQYF

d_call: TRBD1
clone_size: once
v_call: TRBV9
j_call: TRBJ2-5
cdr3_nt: TGTGCCAGCAGCTTTGGGACAGGGAAAGAGACCCAGTACTTC
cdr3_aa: CASSFGTGKETQYF

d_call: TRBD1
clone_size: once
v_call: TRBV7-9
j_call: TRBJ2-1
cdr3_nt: TGTGCCAGCAGCTACCGGACAGGGCTTTACAATGAGCAGTTCTTC
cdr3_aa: CASSYRTGLYNEQFF

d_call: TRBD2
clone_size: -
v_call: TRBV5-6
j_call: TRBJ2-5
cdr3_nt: TGTGCCAGCAGCCCTTCTTGGACTAGCGGGAGGGAAGGGCAAGAGACCCAGTACTTC
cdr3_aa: CASSPSWTSGREGQETQYF

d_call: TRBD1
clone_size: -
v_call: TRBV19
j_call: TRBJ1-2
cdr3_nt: TGTGCCAGTAGTGCCTACCGGGACAGGGCTAACTATGGCTACACCTTC
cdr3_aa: CASSAYRDRANYGYTF

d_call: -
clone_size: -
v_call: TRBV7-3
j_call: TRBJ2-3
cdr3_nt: TGTGCCAGCAGCTTGGTTGGCGGAACTAGCACAGATACGCAGTATTTT
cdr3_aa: CASSLVGGTSTDTQYF

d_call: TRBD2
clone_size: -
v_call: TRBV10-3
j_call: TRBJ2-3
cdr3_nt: TGTGCCATCAGTGAGTCCAGTAGCGGGAGAAGCACAGATACGCAGTATTTT
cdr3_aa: CAISESSSGRSTDTQYF

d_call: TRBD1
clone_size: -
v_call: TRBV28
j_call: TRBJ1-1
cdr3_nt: TGTGCCAGCAGCCAATGGCAGGGGGCTACTGAAGCTTTCTTT
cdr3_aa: CASSQWQGATEAFF

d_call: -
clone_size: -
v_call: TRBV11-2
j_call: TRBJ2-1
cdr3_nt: TGTGCCAGCAGCTTAAGAGTTGCGGGGGCCAATGAGCAGTTCTTC
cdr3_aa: CASSLRVAGANEQFF

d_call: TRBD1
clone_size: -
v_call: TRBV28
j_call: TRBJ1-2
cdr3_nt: TGTGCCAGCAACATCGGACAGGGCGGCGGCTACACCTTC
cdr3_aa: CASNIGQGGGYTF

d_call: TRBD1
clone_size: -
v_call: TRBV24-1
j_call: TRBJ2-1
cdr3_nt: TGTGCCACCAGAGCGACAGGGGTGGGGTCGAATGAGCAGTTCTTC
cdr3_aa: CATRATGVGSNEQFF

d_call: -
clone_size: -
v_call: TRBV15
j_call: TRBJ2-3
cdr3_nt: TGTGCCACCAGCAGAGGCCCGGGGTTCACAGATACGCAGTATTTT
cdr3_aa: CATSRGPGFTDTQYF

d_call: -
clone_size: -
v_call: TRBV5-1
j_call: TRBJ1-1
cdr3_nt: TGCGCCAGCAGCCTGATGGACAGGAACACTGAAGCTTTCTTT
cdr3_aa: CASSLMDRNTEAFF

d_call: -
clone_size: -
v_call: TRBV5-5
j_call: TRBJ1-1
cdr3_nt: TGTGCCAGCAGCTTCAGGGGTGCAAGGAACACTGAAGCTTTCTTT
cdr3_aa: CASSFRGARNTEAFF

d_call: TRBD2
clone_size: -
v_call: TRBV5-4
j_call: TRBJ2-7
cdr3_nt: TGTGCCAGCAGCTTAAAACTAGCGGGATCCTACGAGCAGTACTTC
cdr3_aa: CASSLKLAGSYEQYF